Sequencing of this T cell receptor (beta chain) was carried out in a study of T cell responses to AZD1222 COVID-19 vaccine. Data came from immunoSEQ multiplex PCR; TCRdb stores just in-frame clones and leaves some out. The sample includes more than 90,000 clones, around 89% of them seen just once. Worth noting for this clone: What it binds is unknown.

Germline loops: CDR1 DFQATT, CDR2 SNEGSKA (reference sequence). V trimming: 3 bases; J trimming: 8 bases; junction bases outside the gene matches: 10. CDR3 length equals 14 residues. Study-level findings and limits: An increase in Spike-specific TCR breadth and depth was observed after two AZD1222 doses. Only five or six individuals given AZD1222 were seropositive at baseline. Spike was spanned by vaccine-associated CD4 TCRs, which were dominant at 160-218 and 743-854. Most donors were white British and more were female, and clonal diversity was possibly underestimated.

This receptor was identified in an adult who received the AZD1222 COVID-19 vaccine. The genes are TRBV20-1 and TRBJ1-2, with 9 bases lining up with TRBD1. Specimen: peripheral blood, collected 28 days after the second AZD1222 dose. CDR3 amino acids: CSASGGQGRRGYTF. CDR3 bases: TGCAGTGCTAGTGGCGGACAGGGGAGGAGAGGCTACACCTTC.